This T cell receptor (beta chain) comes out of a study of shared clonotypes between healthy human individuals (dated by TCRdb to about 2020). Describing the broader study: The cohort comprised a couple of women and three men aged 18 to 49 years. The study deeply sequenced blood TCR repertoires of about five healthy adults to estimate repertoire size and the extent of clonotype sharing between individuals. Libraries were prepared and TCR repertoires were sequenced by different laboratories using diverse techniques, in order to increase sequencing depth and limit assay-specific biases. Between about 0.8 and 9 billion PBMCs per donor were obtained by leukapheresis.

Here is what the overall study found, with its caveats: Sampling was restricted to blood, and TCR repertoires in tissue are likely to differ from TCR repertoires in blood. Pairwise subsampling led to the expectation that sequencing depth would affect the degree of clonotype sharing among donors. The genetic and exposure-history diversity represented was limited by the small number of donors.

From the germline V gene, CDR1 is MGHDK and CDR2 is SYGVNS. The germline ends are 17 bases apart after V is trimmed by 8 bases and J by 3 bases. From the cysteine through the phenylalanine, the CDR3 covers 15 amino acids. Only the CDR3 DNA stays, 45 bases, in frame from base 1. Using the deep immunoSEQ assay, TCR CDR3 regions were amplified from genomic DNA by multiplex PCR. For each cell subset, the extracted genomic DNA was distributed evenly across all wells of several immunoSEQ 96-well plates, and each plate served as one replicate. Each replicate PCR for unsorted PBMC received roughly 300 ng genomic DNA, equal to tens of thousands of T cell genomes. Genomic DNA from unsorted PBMC was sequenced over ten immunoSEQ deep assay plates. Purified libraries were measured with a Qubit 3.0 fluorometer, size-checked on a Bioanalyzer 2100, and measured again with the KAPA Library Quantification kit. Every immunoSEQ 96-well plate was sequenced on a dedicated single-read 150-cycle Illumina NextSeq 550 flow cell. In the authors' own workflow: Because the immunoSEQ output included only junctional sequences and no quality scores, the filtering could not be the same as the filtering used for full-length reads. Sequences were annotated with PyIR, a Python wrapper for IgBLAST v1.9, and V/J genes and CDR3 were assigned using IMGT germline references. Reads were filtered out if the reads had weak V/J assignments (E-value above 1e-6), no CDR3, stop codons, out-of-frame junctions, or ambiguous translated residues. V3J clonotypes were defined as sequences sharing the same inferred V gene, J gene, and CDR3 amino acid sequence. Percentage overlap between repertoires was computed as shared unique clonotypes divided by the size of the smaller repertoire. Richness of each repertoire was evaluated using RTK rarefaction, the Chao1 estimator, and Recon v2.1 estimates of unobserved clonotypes. What TCRdb holds here is the immuneACCESS table cut down to in-frame rearrangements. Part of the clones is not present; checked against another copy, under half of the missing clones reflect an unresolved V gene, and the others are unexplained. The V and J calls and the clone size are those of that table, but D and trimming were determined from the DNA. This sample has 450,000 to 650,000 clones in its table, and around 76% of those were observed once. The ten largest clones add up to about 11% of the sample.

The donors were healthy, HIV-negative adults who had no recently reported acute infections or vaccinations. All donors were Caucasian adults living in Nashville, Tennessee, USA. In the unsorted samples, tens of millions of PBMCs were counted, and genomic DNA was extracted using the QIAamp DNA Blood Mini kit. Blood was obtained by leukapheresis, after which PBMCs were separated by Ficoll-Histopaque density gradient centrifugation and cryopreserved in liquid nitrogen vapor phase. In regard to this clone: Its target antigen remains unknown. Per-nucleotide qualities are absent, and no much larger clonotype sits a single base away.

This TCR came from a middle-aged woman in good health. Some clones in this sample may be carry-over from other donors' samples. The specimen sequenced was PBMCs. The receptor chain draws on TRBV25-1 and TRBJ2-1, with no confident D gene call. The CDR3 here reads CASPEGAPHYNEQFF. The sequenced DNA: TGTGCCAGCCCCGAAGGAGCACCCCACTACAATGAGCAGTTCTTC.